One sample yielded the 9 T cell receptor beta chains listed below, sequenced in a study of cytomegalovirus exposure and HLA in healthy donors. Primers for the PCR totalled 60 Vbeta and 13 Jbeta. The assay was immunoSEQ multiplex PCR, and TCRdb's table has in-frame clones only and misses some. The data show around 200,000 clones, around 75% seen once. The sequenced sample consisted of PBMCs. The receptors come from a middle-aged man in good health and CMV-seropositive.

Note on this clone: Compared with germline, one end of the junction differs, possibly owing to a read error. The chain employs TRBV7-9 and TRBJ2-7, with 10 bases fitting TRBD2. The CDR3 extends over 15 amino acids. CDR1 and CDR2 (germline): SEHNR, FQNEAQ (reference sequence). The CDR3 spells CSSSSSGGRADEQYF. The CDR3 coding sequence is TGTTCCAGCAGCTCTAGCGGGGGACGCGCGGACGAGCAGTACTTC.

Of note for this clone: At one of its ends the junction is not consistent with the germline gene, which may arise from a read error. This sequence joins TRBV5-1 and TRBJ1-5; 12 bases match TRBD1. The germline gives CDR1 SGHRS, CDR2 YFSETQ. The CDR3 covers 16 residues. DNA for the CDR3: TGCGCCAGCAGGTTGGGGACAGGGGGCGCGGGGCAGCCCCAGCATTTT. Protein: CASRLGTGGAGQPQHF. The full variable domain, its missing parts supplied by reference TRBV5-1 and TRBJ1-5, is KAGVTQTPRYLIKTRGQQVTLSCSPISGHRSVSWYQQTPGQGLQFLFEYFSETQRNKGNFPGRFSGRQFSNSRSEMNVSTLELGDSALYLCASRLGTGGAGQPQHFGDGTRLSIL.

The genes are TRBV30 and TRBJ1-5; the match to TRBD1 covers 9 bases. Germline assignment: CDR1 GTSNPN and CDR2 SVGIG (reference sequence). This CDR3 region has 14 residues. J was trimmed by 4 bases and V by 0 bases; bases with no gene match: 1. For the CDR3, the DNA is TGTGCCTGGAGTGTCGGGACAGGGAATCAGCCCCAGCATTTT. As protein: CAWSVGTGNQPQHF.

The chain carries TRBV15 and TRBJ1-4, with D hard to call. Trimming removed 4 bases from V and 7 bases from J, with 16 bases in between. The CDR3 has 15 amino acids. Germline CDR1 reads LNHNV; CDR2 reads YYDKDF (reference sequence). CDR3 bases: TGTGCCACCAGCAAAAACAGATCCCCCGGTGAAAAACTGTTTTTT. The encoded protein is CATSKNRSPGEKLFF.

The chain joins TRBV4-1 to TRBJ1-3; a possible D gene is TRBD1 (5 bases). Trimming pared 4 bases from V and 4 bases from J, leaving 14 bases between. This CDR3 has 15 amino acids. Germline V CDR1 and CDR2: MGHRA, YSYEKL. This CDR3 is CASSRLQASGNTIYF. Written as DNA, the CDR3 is TGCGCCAGCAGCCGTTTACAGGCGTCCGGAAACACCATATATTTT.

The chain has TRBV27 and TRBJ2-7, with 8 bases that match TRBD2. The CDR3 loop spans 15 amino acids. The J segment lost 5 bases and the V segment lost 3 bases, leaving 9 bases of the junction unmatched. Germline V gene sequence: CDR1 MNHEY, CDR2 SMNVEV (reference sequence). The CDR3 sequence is CASSLGAGESDEQYF. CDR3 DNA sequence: TGTGCCAGCAGTTTGGGAGCGGGGGAATCTGACGAGCAGTACTTC.

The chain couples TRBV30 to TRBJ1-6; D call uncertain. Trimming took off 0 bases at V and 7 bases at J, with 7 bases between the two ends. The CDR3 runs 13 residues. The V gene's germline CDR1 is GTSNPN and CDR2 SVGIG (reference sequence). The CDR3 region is CAWSVNNNSPLHF. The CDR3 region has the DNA TGTGCCTGGAGTGTGAACAACAATTCACCCCTCCACTTT.

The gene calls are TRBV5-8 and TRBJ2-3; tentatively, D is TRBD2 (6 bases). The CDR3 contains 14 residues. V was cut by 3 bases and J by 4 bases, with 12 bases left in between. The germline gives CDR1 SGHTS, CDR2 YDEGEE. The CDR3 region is CASSYGAGSDTQYF. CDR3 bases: TGTGCCAGCAGCTATGGTGCGGGGTCAGATACGCAGTATTTT.

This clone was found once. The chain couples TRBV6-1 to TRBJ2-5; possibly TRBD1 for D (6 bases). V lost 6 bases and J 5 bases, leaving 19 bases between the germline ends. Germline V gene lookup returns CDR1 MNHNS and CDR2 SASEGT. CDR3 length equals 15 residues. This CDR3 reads CASSGNRVMGETQYF. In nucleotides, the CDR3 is TGTGCCAGCAGCGGAAACAGGGTAATGGGGGAGACCCAGTACTTC.